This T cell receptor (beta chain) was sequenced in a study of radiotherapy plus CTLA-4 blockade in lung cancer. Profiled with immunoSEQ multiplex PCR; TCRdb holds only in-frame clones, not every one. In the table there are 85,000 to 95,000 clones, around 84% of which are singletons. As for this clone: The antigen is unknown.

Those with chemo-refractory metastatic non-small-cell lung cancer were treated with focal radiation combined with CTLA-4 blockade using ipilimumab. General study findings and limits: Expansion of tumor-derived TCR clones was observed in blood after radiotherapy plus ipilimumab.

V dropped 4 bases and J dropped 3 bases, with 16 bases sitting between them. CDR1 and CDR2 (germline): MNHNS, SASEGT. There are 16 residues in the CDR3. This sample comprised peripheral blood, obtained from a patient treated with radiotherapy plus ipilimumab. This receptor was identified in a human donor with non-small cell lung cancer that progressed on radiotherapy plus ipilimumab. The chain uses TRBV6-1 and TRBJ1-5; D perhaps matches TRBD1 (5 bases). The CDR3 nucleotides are TGTGCCAGCAGTGCCCCGGGACTATTCCTCAATCAGCCCCAGCATTTT. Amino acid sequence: CASSAPGLFLNQPQHF.